The next 20 T cell receptor beta chains were all read from a single sample in a study of cytomegalovirus exposure and HLA in healthy donors. The PCR contained 60 Vbeta and 13 Jbeta primers. Only in-frame clones appear in the TCRdb table, and some are missing; sequencing was by immunoSEQ multiplex PCR. The data contain 170,000 or so clones, 84% of them singletons. Source material: PBMCs. The receptor source for this set is a girl aged 5-17 years in good health and CMV-seropositive.

In its sample, this clone was seen a few times. This chain links TRBV6-5 with TRBJ2-2; D not resolved. This CDR3 region has 15 residues. V was pared by 7 bases and J by 2 bases, with 14 bases between. CDR1 is MNHEY and CDR2 is SVGAGI in the germline V gene. The CDR3 spells CASTLSGANTGELFF. The CDR3 coding sequence is TGTGCCAGCACCCTTTCAGGTGCCAACACCGGGGAGCTGTTTTTT.

Points on this clone: This is likely a read error, given that the CDR3 carries no conserved phenylalanine or tryptophan at its end. The J gene is TRBJ1-2, the V gene TRBV7-9; 7 bases fit TRBD1. The V and J ends lost 3 bases and 4 bases, in that order; junction bases with no gene match: 2. The CDR3 spans 13 residues. Germline V gene lookup returns CDR1 SEHNR and CDR2 FQNEAQ (reference sequence). The chain's CDR3 is CASSFGQVYGYTL. The CDR3 coding sequence is TGTGCCAGCAGCTTTGGACAGGTCTATGGCTACACCCTC.

CDR3 in amino acids: CASSNPGQGEAFF. The CDR3 DNA is TGTGCCAGCAGTAATCCGGGACAGGGTGAAGCTTTCTTT. The V call is TRBV28, the J call TRBJ1-1; 9 bases map to TRBD1. V was clipped by 5 bases and J by 7 bases; unmatched bases: 5. Germline CDR1 MDHEN, CDR2 SYDVKM. CDR3 length equals 13 residues.

V gene TRBV9 combines with J gene TRBJ1-3, with TRBD1 identical over 10 bases. The CDR3 has 15 amino acids. CDR1 is SGDLS and CDR2 is YYNGEE in the germline V gene. With 4 bases clipped from V and 4 bases from J, the junction kept 5 bases outside the gene matches. The chain's CDR3 is CASSPQTGGGNTIYF. CDR3 nucleotide sequence: TGTGCCAGCAGCCCCCAGACAGGGGGCGGAAACACCATATATTTT.

The gene calls are TRBV7-2 and TRBJ1-2, with 8 bases matching TRBD1. CDR3 length equals 17 residues. Germline CDR1 and CDR2: SGHTA and FQGNSA. The V segment lost 1 base and the J segment 2 bases; nucleotides outside the gene matches: 9. The CDR3 DNA is TGTGCCAGCAGCTTAGATCCACTGACAGGGGTCAACTATGGCTACACCTTC. This gives the protein CASSLDPLTGVNYGYTF.

This chain joins TRBV2 and TRBJ1-1; D gene unclear. The V and J ends lost 6 bases and 4 bases respectively, with 15 bases between them. Germline loops: CDR1 SNHLY, CDR2 FYNNEI. The CDR3 extends over 14 amino acids. The CDR3: CASRGPVEGTEAFF. DNA for the CDR3: TGTGCCAGCAGGGGTCCGGTTGAGGGCACTGAAGCTTTCTTT.

The gene calls are TRBV7-6 and TRBJ2-2, with D maybe TRBD1 (6 bases). The CDR3 covers 13 residues. Germline V CDR1 and CDR2: SGHVS, FNYEAQ. Trimming stripped 5 bases from V and 7 bases from J, with 11 bases between. CDR3: CASSPGQLGELFF. Here the CDR3 DNA reads TGTGCCAGCAGCCCAGGACAGCTCGGGGAGCTGTTTTTT.

This clone showed up just a few times. The sample carries other DNA sequences with the same CDR3. V gene TRBV7-2 combines with J gene TRBJ2-7; 9 bases match TRBD1. J lost 1 base, V lost 6 bases, and 4 bases had no gene match. This CDR3 has 14 amino acids. CDR1 SGHTA and CDR2 FQGNSA come from the germline V gene. The CDR3 DNA reads as TGTGCCAGCAGTCCCGGGACAGGGTCCTACGAGCAGTACTTC. Translated: CASSPGTGSYEQYF.

The genes are TRBV28 and TRBJ1-1, with a weak D call TRBD1 (6 bases). The germline V gene encodes CDR1 MDHEN and CDR2 SYDVKM. The V and J ends lost 4 bases and 0 bases respectively, with 12 bases between them. This CDR3 spans 15 amino acids. The CDR3 reads CASSSTGPLNTEAFF. In DNA form, the CDR3 reads TGTGCCAGCAGTTCTACAGGGCCACTGAACACTGAAGCTTTCTTT.

With respect to this clone: Its ends do not fully match the called genes, so a read error is possible. The chain recombines TRBV19 with TRBJ1-2; TRBD1 matches 9 bases. In germline, CDR1 is LNHDA, CDR2 SQIVND (reference sequence). There are 15 residues in the CDR3. The CDR3, as DNA: TGTGCCAGTAAGCGAAGACAGGGGGGTAACGATGGCTACACCTTC. Protein product: CASKRRQGGNDGYTF.

The rearrangement links TRBV27 to TRBJ1-1; D is possibly TRBD1 (6 bases). The CDR3 is made up of 16 amino acids. Germline CDR1 reads MNHEY; CDR2 reads SMNVEV (reference sequence). The ends were cut back, 4 bases at V and 1 base at J, with 16 bases in the middle. CDR3 sequence: CASSWTAVSSNTEAFF. CDR3 nucleotides: TGTGCCAGCAGTTGGACAGCGGTTTCATCGAACACTGAAGCTTTCTTT.

This chain joins TRBV5-4 and TRBJ1-1; possible D gene TRBD1, 5 bases. In germline, CDR1 is SGHNT, CDR2 YYREEE (reference sequence). There are 13 residues in the CDR3. The V end was cut by 10 bases, the J end by 3 bases, with 16 bases between. CDR3 nucleotides: TGTGCCTCAGCTTCGGGCAGGGACACTGAAGCTTTCTTT. Its protein product is CASASGRDTEAFF.

This chain joins TRBV28 and TRBJ2-7; 8 bases agree with TRBD1. Germline V gene data show CDR1 as MDHEN and CDR2 as SYDVKM. This CDR3 spans 16 amino acids. V lost 3 bases, J lost 1 base, and 8 bases stayed unmatched. The CDR3 sequence is CASSLRPGGFSYEQYF. DNA of the CDR3: TGTGCCAGCAGTTTGAGACCAGGGGGCTTTTCCTACGAGCAGTACTTC.

This clone occurred a few times. The chain combines TRBV9 with TRBJ2-7, with D perhaps TRBD2 (5 bases). Germline CDR1 reads SGDLS; CDR2 reads YYNGEE. The CDR3 is 14 residues long. Deletions cut 0 bases from V and 2 bases from J, with 9 bases between. DNA for the CDR3: TGTGCCAGCAGCGTAGTCCCGGGAACCTACGAGCAGTACTTC. Amino acid sequence: CASSVVPGTYEQYF.

This clone was seen a single time. V and J are TRBV5-3 and TRBJ2-5; D gene uncertain. TRBV5-3 is an open reading frame, and its role is uncertain. V was shortened by 0 bases and J by 1 base, with 10 bases between the two germline ends. The CDR3 length is 15 residues. The CDR3 spells CARSLARHPQETQYF. The CDR3 DNA follows: TGTGCCAGAAGCTTGGCGCGACATCCCCAAGAGACCCAGTACTTC.

This clone was detected only a few times. The V and J genes are TRBV5-6 and TRBJ1-6; TRBD1 matches at 8 bases. The CDR3 is 16 amino acids. Germline V gene sequence: CDR1 SGHDT, CDR2 YYEEEE. V was pared by 4 bases and J by 6 bases, with 9 bases of the junction left unmatched. CDR3: CASSNPQGALNSPLHF. DNA of the CDR3: TGTGCCAGCAGCAACCCTCAGGGGGCCCTTAATTCACCCCTCCACTTT.

This chain links TRBV9 with TRBJ2-2; no firm D call. Deletions cut 0 bases from V and 5 bases from J, with 8 bases between. The CDR3 length is 14 residues. In germline, CDR1 is SGDLS, CDR2 YYNGEE. CDR3 amino acids: CASSVVSLTGELFF. In DNA form, the CDR3 reads TGTGCCAGCAGCGTAGTTTCCCTGACCGGGGAGCTGTTTTTT.

The chain uses TRBV9 and TRBJ1-2, with TRBD1 matching over 7 bases. Germline V gene lookup returns CDR1 SGDLS and CDR2 YYNGEE. The V and J ends lost 4 bases and 0 bases, in that order; junction bases with no gene match: 12. The CDR3 consists of 17 residues. The CDR3 sequence: CASSLPQSGGSNYGYTF. The CDR3 coding sequence is TGTGCCAGCAGCCTACCCCAATCAGGGGGGTCTAACTATGGCTACACCTTC. The whole variable domain, filled in from reference TRBV9 and TRBJ1-2, reads DSGVTQTPKHLITATGQRVTLRCSPRSGDLSVYWYQQSLDQGLQFLIQYYNGEERAKGNILERFSAQQFPDLHSELNLSSLELGDSALYFCASSLPQSGGSNYGYTFGSGTRLTVV.

The chain carries TRBV6-1 and TRBJ1-1; TRBD1 matches at 10 bases. Germline V CDR1 and CDR2: MNHNS, SASEGT. Trimming removed 3 bases from V and 1 base from J; junction bases left unmatched: 2. The length of the CDR3 is 15 residues. CDR3 region: CASSDWTGGNTEAFF. CDR3 nucleotide sequence: TGTGCCAGCAGTGATTGGACAGGGGGGAACACTGAAGCTTTCTTT.

The CDR3 DNA is TGTGCCAGCAGCTTAGATGGGGGCGCCACTGAAGCTTTCTTT. It is translated as CASSLDGGATEAFF. The V call is TRBV7-2, the J call TRBJ1-1, with TRBD1 as a possible D gene (6 bases). Germline V gene data show CDR1 as SGHTA and CDR2 as FQGNSA. V dropped 1 base and J dropped 4 bases, with 10 bases sitting between them. The CDR3 spans 14 residues. The complete variable domain, with remaining parts taken from reference TRBV7-2 and TRBJ1-1, reads GAGVSQSPSNKVTEKGKDVELRCDPISGHTALYWYRQSLGQGLEFLIYFQGNSAPDKSGLPSDRFSAERTGGSVSTLTIQRTQQEDSAVYLCASSLDGGATEAFFGQGTRLTVV.